This T cell receptor (beta chain) was recovered during a study of T cell responses to AZD1222 COVID-19 vaccine. The data were produced by immunoSEQ multiplex PCR, yet TCRdb's version contains in-frame clones alone and is incomplete. The sample shows some 110,000 clones, 85% to 95% of them seen only once. Of note for this clone: Its antigen remains unidentified.

Looked up from germline, CDR1 is SQVTM and CDR2 is ANQGSEA. This CDR3 is built from 14 residues. V lost 6 bases to trimming and J lost 7 bases, with 21 bases between them. General observations from the study: Just a handful of AZD1222 recipients tested seropositive at baseline.

The sequenced sample was peripheral blood, obtained on day 0 of AZD1222 vaccination. The clonotype was recovered from an adult in good health. The chain has TRBV29-1 and TRBJ1-2, with D tentatively TRBD1 (5 bases). This chain's CDR3 is CSVGDPGQVGGYTF. The CDR3 DNA sequence: TGCAGCGTCGGGGACCCGGGCCAAGTGGGTGGCTACACCTTC.